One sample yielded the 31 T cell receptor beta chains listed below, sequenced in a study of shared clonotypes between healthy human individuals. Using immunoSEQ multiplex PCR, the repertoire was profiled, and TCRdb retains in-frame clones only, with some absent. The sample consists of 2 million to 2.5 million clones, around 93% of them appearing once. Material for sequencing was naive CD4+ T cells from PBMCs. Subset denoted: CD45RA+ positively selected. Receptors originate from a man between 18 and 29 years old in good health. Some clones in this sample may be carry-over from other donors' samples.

The CDR3 is CASSDPGTRGEQYF. CDR3 in DNA: TGTGCCAGCAGTGATCCCGGGACTAGGGGTGAGCAGTACTTC. The V gene is TRBV25-1, the J gene TRBJ2-7, with 8 bases matching TRBD2. Germline trimming cut 3 bases from V and 7 bases from J; bases unmatched to any gene: 8. Germline V CDR1 and CDR2: MGHDK, SYGVNS. This CDR3 spans 14 amino acids.

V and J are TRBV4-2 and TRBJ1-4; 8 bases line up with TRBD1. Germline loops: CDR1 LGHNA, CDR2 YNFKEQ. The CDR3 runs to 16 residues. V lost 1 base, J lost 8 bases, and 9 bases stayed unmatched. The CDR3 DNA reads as TGTGCCAGCAGCCAAGTCGGGACAGGAGGTATGGAAAAACTGTTTTTT. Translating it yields CASSQVGTGGMEKLFF.

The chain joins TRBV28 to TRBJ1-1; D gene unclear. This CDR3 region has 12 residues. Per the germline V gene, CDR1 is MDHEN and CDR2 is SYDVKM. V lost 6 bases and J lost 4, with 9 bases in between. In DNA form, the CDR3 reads TGTGCCAGCAGCCGGTCCCGCACTGAAGCTTTCTTT. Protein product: CASSRSRTEAFF.

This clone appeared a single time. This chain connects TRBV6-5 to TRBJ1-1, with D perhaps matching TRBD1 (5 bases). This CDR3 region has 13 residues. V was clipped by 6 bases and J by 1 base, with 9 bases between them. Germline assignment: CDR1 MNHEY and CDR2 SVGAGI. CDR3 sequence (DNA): TGTGCCAGCAGGGAGAGGGGGAACACTGAAGCTTTCTTT. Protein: CASRERGNTEAFF.

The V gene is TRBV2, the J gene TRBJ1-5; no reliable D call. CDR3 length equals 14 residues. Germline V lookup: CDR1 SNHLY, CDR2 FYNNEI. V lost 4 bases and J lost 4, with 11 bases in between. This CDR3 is CASSGGLRNQPQHF. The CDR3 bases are TGTGCCAGCAGTGGAGGACTTAGGAATCAGCCCCAGCATTTT.

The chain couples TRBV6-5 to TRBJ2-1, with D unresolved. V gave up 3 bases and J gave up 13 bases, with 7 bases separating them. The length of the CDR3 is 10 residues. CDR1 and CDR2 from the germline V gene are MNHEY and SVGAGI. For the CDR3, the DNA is TGTGCCAGCAGTTATAGGGCCCAGTTCTTC. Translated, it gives CASSYRAQFF.

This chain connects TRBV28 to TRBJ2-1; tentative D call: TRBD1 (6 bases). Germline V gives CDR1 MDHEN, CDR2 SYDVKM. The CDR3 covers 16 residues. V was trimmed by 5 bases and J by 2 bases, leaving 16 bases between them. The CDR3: CASSPLGQLTYNEQFF. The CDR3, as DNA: TGTGCCAGCAGTCCCCTTGGACAGCTAACCTACAATGAGCAGTTCTTC.

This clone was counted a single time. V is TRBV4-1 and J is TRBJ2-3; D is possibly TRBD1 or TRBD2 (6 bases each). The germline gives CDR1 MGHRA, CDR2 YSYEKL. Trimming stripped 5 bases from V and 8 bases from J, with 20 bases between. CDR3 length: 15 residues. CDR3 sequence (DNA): TGCGCCAGCAGCGATACGGGGGCTAGGGGAGGTACGCAGTATTTT. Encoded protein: CASSDTGARGGTQYF.

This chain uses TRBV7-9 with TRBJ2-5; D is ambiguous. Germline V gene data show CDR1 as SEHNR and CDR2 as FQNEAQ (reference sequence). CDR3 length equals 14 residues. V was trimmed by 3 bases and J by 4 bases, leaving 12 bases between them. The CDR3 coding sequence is TGTGCCAGCAGCTTGACGGGTCTTGGAGAGACCCAGTACTTC. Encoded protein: CASSLTGLGETQYF. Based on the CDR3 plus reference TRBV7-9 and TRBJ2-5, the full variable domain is DTGVSQNPRHKITKRGQNVTFRCDPISEHNRLYWYRQTLGQGPEFLTYFQNEAQLEKSRLLSDRFSAERPKGSFSTLEIQRTEQGDSAMYLCASSLTGLGETQYFGPGTRLLVL.

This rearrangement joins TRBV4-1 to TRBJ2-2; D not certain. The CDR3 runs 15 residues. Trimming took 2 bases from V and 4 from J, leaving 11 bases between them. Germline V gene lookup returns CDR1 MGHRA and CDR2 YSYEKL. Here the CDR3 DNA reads TGCGCCAGCAGCCAATTCGCAGCCTCCACCGGGGAGCTGTTTTTT. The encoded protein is CASSQFAASTGELFF.

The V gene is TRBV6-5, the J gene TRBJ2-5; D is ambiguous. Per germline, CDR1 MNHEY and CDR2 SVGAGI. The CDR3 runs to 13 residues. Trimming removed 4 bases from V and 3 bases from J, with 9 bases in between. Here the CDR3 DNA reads TGTGCCAGCAGTTCGGGCAGGAAAGAGACCCAGTACTTC. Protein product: CASSSGRKETQYF.

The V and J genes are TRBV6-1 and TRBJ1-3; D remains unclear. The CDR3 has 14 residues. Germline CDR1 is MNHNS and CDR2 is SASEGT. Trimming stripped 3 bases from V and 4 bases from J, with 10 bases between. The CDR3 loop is CASSEGTLGNTIYF. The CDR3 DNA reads TGTGCCAGCAGTGAGGGTACTCTGGGAAACACCATATATTTT.

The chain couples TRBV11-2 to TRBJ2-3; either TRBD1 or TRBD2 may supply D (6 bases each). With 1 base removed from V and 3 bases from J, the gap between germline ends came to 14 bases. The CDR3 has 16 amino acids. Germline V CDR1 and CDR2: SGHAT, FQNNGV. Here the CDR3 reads CASSLVMGGVTDTQYF. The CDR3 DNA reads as TGTGCCAGCAGCTTAGTTATGGGGGGCGTGACAGATACGCAGTATTTT.

Here the CDR3 reads CASSAAGDAYNEQFF. CDR3 coding DNA: TGTGCCAGCTCAGCAGCGGGAGACGCCTACAATGAGCAGTTCTTC. V usage is TRBV18 and J usage is TRBJ2-1; 8 positions match TRBD2. V trimming: 5 bases; J trimming: 2 bases; junction bases outside the gene matches: 5. CDR1 is KGHSH and CDR2 is LQKENI in the germline V gene. CDR3 size: 15 residues.

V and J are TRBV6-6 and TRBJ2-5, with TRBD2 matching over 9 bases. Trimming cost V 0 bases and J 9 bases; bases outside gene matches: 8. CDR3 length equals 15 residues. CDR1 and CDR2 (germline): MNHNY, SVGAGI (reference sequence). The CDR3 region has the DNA TGTGCCAGCAGTTACTCGGTAGCGGGGGATGGGGCCCAGTACTTC. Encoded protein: CASSYSVAGDGAQYF.

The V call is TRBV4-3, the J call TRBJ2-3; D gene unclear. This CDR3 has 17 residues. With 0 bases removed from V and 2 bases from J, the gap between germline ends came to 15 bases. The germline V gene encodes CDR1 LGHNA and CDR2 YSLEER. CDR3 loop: CASSQDTFRPPTDTQYF. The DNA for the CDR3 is TGCGCCAGCAGCCAAGATACTTTCCGACCGCCCACAGATACGCAGTATTTT.

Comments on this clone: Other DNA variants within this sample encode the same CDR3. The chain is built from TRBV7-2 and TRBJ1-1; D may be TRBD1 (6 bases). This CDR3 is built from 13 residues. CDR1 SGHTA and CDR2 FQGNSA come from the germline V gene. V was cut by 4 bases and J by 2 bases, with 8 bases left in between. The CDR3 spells CASSSGQNTEAFF. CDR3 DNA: TGTGCCAGCAGCTCGGGACAAAACACTGAAGCTTTCTTT. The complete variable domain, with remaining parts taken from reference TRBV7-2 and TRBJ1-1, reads GAGVSQSPSNKVTEKGKDVELRCDPISGHTALYWYRQSLGQGLEFLIYFQGNSAPDKSGLPSDRFSAERTGGSVSTLTIQRTQQEDSAVYLCASSSGQNTEAFFGQGTRLTVV.

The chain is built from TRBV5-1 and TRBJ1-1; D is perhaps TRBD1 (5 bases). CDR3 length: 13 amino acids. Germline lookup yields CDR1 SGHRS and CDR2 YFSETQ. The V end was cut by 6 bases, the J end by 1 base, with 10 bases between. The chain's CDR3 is CASNQGRNTEAFF. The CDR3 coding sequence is TGCGCCAGCAATCAGGGTCGGAACACTGAAGCTTTCTTT.

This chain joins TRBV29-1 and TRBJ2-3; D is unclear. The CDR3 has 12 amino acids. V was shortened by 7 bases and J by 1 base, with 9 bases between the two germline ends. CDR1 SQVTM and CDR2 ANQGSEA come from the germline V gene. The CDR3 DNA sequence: TGCAGCGCCTCCGATGGCACAGATACGCAGTATTTT. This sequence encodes CSASDGTDTQYF.

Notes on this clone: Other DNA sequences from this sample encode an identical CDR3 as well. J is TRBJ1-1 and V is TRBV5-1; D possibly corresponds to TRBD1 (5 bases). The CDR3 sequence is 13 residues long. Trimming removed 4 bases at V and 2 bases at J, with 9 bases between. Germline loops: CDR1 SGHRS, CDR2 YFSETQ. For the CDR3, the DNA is TGCGCCAGCAGCCTCCAGGGAAACACTGAAGCTTTCTTT. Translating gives CASSLQGNTEAFF. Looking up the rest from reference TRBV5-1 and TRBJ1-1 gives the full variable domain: KAGVTQTPRYLIKTRGQQVTLSCSPISGHRSVSWYQQTPGQGLQFLFEYFSETQRNKGNFPGRFSGRQFSNSRSEMNVSTLELGDSALYLCASSLQGNTEAFFGQGTRLTVV.

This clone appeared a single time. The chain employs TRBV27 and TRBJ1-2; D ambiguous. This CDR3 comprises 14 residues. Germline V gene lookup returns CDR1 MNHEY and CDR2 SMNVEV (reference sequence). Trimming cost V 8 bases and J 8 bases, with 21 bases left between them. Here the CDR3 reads CASGRWGETLGYTF. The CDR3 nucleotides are TGTGCCAGCGGTCGGTGGGGAGAGACCCTCGGCTACACCTTC.

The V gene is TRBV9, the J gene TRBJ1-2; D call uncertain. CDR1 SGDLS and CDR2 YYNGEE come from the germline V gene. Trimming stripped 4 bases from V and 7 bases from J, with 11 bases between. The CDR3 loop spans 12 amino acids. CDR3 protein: CASSTQAVGYTF. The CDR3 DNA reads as TGTGCCAGCAGCACCCAGGCCGTTGGCTACACCTTC.

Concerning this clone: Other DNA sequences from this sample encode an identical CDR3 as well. CDR3 sequence: CASSLDPGSTDTQYF. Here the CDR3 DNA reads TGCGCCAGCAGCTTGGACCCGGGGAGCACAGATACGCAGTATTTT. The rearrangement joins TRBV5-1 to TRBJ2-3; TRBD2 might be the D (5 bases). The CDR3 has 15 residues. Germline V gene lookup returns CDR1 SGHRS and CDR2 YFSETQ. Trimming took 0 bases from V and 0 from J, leaving 8 bases between them. Complete variable domain (other parts from reference TRBV5-1 and TRBJ2-3): KAGVTQTPRYLIKTRGQQVTLSCSPISGHRSVSWYQQTPGQGLQFLFEYFSETQRNKGNFPGRFSGRQFSNSRSEMNVSTLELGDSALYLCASSLDPGSTDTQYFGPGTRLTVL.

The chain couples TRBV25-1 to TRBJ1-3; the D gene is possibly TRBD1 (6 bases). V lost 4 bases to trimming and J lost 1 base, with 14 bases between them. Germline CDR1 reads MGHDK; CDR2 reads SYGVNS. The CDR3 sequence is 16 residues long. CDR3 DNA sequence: TGTGCCAGCAGTGGGACAGTTCGGAAGTCTGGAAACACCATATATTTT. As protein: CASSGTVRKSGNTIYF.

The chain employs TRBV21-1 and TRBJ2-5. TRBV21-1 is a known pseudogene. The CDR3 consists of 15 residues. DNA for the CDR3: TGTGCCAGCAGCAAAGCAGGACCTACGAAAGAGACCCAGTACTTC. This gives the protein CASSKAGPTKETQYF.

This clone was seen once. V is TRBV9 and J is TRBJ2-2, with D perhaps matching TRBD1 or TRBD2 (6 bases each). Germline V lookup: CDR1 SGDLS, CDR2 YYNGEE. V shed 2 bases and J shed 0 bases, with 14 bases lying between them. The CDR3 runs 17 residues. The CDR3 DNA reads TGTGCCAGCAGCGTCGGGGGCAGGGCAGCGAACACCGGGGAGCTGTTTTTT. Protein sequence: CASSVGGRAANTGELFF. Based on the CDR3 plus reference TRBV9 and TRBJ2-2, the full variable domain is DSGVTQTPKHLITATGQRVTLRCSPRSGDLSVYWYQQSLDQGLQFLIQYYNGEERAKGNILERFSAQQFPDLHSELNLSSLELGDSALYFCASSVGGRAANTGELFFGEGSRLTVL.

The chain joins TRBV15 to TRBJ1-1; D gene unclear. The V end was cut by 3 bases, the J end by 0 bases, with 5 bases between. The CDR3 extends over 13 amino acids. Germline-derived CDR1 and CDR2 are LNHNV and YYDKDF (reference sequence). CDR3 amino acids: CATSRLMNTEAFF. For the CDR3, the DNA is TGTGCCACCAGCAGGTTGATGAACACTGAAGCTTTCTTT.

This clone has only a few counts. CDR3 protein: CASAGGQRNQPQHF. CDR3 nucleotide sequence: TGTGCCAGCGCCGGCGGACAGCGCAATCAGCCCCAGCATTTT. The V gene is TRBV2, the J gene TRBJ1-5; TRBD1 might be the D (6 bases). Trimming stripped 8 bases from V and 2 bases from J, with 13 bases between. The V gene's germline CDR1 is SNHLY and CDR2 FYNNEI. The CDR3 loop spans 14 amino acids.

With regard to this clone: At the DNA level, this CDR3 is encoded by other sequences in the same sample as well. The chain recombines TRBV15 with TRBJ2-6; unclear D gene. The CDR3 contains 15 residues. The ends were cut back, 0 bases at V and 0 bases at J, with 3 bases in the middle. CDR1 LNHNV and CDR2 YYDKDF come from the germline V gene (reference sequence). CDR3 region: CATSREGSGANVLTF. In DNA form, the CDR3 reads TGTGCCACCAGCAGAGAAGGCTCTGGGGCCAACGTCCTGACTTTC.

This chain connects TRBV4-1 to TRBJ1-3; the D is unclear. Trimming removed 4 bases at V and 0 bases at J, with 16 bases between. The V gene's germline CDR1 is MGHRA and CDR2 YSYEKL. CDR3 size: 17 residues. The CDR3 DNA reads TGCGCCAGCAGCCCGCGACCCCCTCCAAACTCTGGAAACACCATATATTTT. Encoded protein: CASSPRPPPNSGNTIYF.

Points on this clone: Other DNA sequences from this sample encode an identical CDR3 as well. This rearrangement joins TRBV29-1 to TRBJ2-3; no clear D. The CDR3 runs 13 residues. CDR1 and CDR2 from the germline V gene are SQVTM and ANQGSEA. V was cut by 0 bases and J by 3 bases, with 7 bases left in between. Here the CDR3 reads CSVEDPGTDTQYF. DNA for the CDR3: TGCAGCGTTGAAGATCCAGGAACAGATACGCAGTATTTT.